This TCR beta chain comes out of a study of T cell responses to AZD1222 COVID-19 vaccine. Whole-study context: Timing groups of about 4 and about 12 weeks for second doses were pooled. Study-wide results and limits: Vaccine-associated CD4 TCRs spanned spike, dominant at 160-218 and 743-854. Unmutated variant regions are reportedly targeted by nearly half of spike-specific TCRs.

Turning to this clone: As yet, its antigen is unknown.

Sequencing used immunoSEQ multiplex PCR; TCRdb keeps in-frame clones, though not all of them. The sample yields 140,000 to 150,000 clones, 85% to 90% seen once. The CDR3 is 18 amino acids. In germline, CDR1 is SEHNR, CDR2 FQNEAQ (reference sequence). Between the trimmed V and J ends, which lost 0 bases and 1 base, there was a span of 15 bases. The starting material was peripheral blood, obtained on day 0 of AZD1222 vaccination. V gene TRBV7-9 combines with J gene TRBJ2-2, with a tentative D call TRBD2 (6 bases). The receptor comes from an adult in good health. CDR3 residues: CASSLAWSRTKNTGELFF. CDR3 coding DNA: TGTGCCAGCAGCTTAGCATGGTCGCGGACTAAGAACACCGGGGAGCTGTTTTTT.